These T cell receptor beta chains were read from a single sample in a study of T cells after yellow fever vaccination. TCRdb itself ran the 5' RACE reads through MiXCR, one entry per CDR3 protein. The top ten hold 25% of the sample, which has 29,000 or so distinct CDR3 sequences, over 5.5% seen once. The source was PBMCs, either bulk or a sorted T-cell subset (CD4+, CD8+, memory, or dextramer-sorted; not recorded which), collected on the day of the yellow fever booster vaccination. The source of these receptors is a man aged 25 to 45 who received the YFV17D yellow fever vaccine. CDR3s include the opening cysteine and the closing phenylalanine or tryptophan. Fields, in order: D gene, V gene, clone size, J gene, CDR3 length, CDR3 protein, CDR3 DNA. A D gene is named only where the DNA matches it firmly. Rows may omit the clone size; those that give it use once, few, many or a size class.

d_gene: TRBD1
v_gene: TRBV27
abundance: few
j_gene: TRBJ2-3
len: 13
CDR3aa: CASSLSGQGIGNF
CDR3nt: TGTGCCAGCAGTTTATCCGGACAGGGGATAGGGAATTTT

d_gene: TRBD2
v_gene: TRBV7-6
abundance: many
j_gene: TRBJ2-7
len: 14
CDR3aa: CASSVERGAYEQYF
CDR3nt: TGTGCCAGCAGCGTGGAGCGGGGGGCCTACGAGCAGTACTTC

d_gene: .
v_gene: TRBV25-1
abundance: few
j_gene: TRBJ2-7
len: 14
CDR3aa: CASSEFGNSYEQYF
CDR3nt: TGTGCCAGCAGTGAATTTGGGAACTCCTACGAGCAGTACTTC

d_gene: TRBD2
v_gene: TRBV2
abundance: few
j_gene: TRBJ2-1
len: 18
CDR3aa: CASSPLGLAGAPYNEQFF
CDR3nt: TGTGCCAGCAGCCCGTTGGGACTAGCGGGAGCGCCCTACAATGAGCAGTTCTTC

d_gene: TRBD2
v_gene: TRBV10-2
abundance: many
j_gene: TRBJ2-2
len: 15
CDR3aa: CASRLLAGDTGELFF
CDR3nt: TGCGCCAGCAGACTGCTAGCGGGAGACACCGGGGAGCTGTTTTTT

d_gene: .
v_gene: TRBV27
abundance: few
j_gene: TRBJ2-5
len: 12
CDR3aa: CASSGPQETQYF
CDR3nt: TGTGCCAGCTCCGGGCCTCAAGAGACCCAGTACTTC

d_gene: .
v_gene: TRBV4-3
abundance: many
j_gene: TRBJ2-3
len: 17
CDR3aa: CASSQGVLSSGTDTQYF
CDR3nt: TGCGCCAGCAGCCAAGGAGTTCTCTCCTCTGGCACAGATACGCAGTATTTT

d_gene: .
v_gene: TRBV5-1
abundance: many
j_gene: TRBJ1-1
len: 16
CDR3aa: CASSFEPDGSYTEAFF
CDR3nt: TGCGCCAGCAGCTTTGAGCCCGATGGGAGCTACACTGAAGCTTTCTTT

d_gene: .
v_gene: TRBV5-5
abundance: .
j_gene: TRBJ1-1
len: 14
CDR3aa: CASSFRGQNTEAFF
CDR3nt: TGTGCCAGCAGCTTTAGAGGACAGAACACTGAAGCTTTCTTT

d_gene: .
v_gene: TRBV7-2
abundance: few
j_gene: TRBJ2-7
len: 15
CDR3aa: CASSFELGSFYEQYF
CDR3nt: TGTGCCAGCAGCTTCGAACTCGGGAGCTTCTACGAGCAGTACTTC

d_gene: TRBD1
v_gene: TRBV27
abundance: few
j_gene: TRBJ1-5
len: 15
CDR3aa: CASRKDRVPNQPQHF
CDR3nt: TGTGCCAGCAGAAAGGACAGGGTCCCTAATCAGCCCCAGCATTTT

d_gene: TRBD2
v_gene: TRBV5-6
abundance: .
j_gene: TRBJ2-7
len: 17
CDR3aa: CASSRGLAGIKSYEQYF
CDR3nt: TGTGCCAGCAGCCGGGGACTAGCGGGAATAAAGTCCTACGAGCAGTACTTC

d_gene: TRBD1
v_gene: TRBV19
abundance: .
j_gene: TRBJ1-1
len: 15
CDR3aa: CASSDPGGRNTEAFF
CDR3nt: TGTGCCAGTAGTGACCCAGGGGGCAGGAACACTGAAGCTTTCTTT

d_gene: .
v_gene: TRBV6-2/TRBV6-3
abundance: .
j_gene: TRBJ1-1
len: 14
CDR3aa: CASSTPSRTLEAFF
CDR3nt: TGTGCCAGCAGTACCCCCTCCCGCACCCTTGAAGCTTTCTTT

d_gene: .
v_gene: TRBV7-9
abundance: few
j_gene: TRBJ2-7
len: 14
CDR3aa: CASSPSDRFYEQYF
CDR3nt: TGTGCCAGCAGCCCTTCCGACAGGTTCTACGAGCAGTACTTC

d_gene: TRBD2
v_gene: TRBV24-1
abundance: many
j_gene: TRBJ2-7
len: 16
CDR3aa: CATSDSLLAGGGEQYF
CDR3nt: TGTGCCACCAGTGATTCCCTGCTAGCGGGAGGCGGGGAGCAGTACTTC

d_gene: TRBD2
v_gene: TRBV20-1
abundance: few
j_gene: TRBJ2-3
len: 15
CDR3aa: CSASSGARSTDTQYF
CDR3nt: TGCAGTGCTTCTAGCGGGGCAAGAAGCACAGATACGCAGTATTTT

d_gene: .
v_gene: TRBV12-3/TRBV12-4
abundance: many
j_gene: TRBJ2-2
len: 14
CDR3aa: CASSLGAQTGELFF
CDR3nt: TGTGCCAGCAGTTTAGGTGCTCAAACCGGGGAGCTGTTTTTT

d_gene: .
v_gene: TRBV3-1
abundance: many
j_gene: TRBJ2-4
len: 16
CDR3aa: CASSHGELRAKNIQYF
CDR3nt: TGTGCCAGCAGCCACGGGGAGCTCCGGGCCAAAAACATTCAGTACTTC

d_gene: TRBD2
v_gene: TRBV12-3/TRBV12-4
abundance: few
j_gene: TRBJ2-3
len: 15
CDR3aa: CASSPRSGRTDTQYF
CDR3nt: TGTGCCAGCAGTCCGCGTAGCGGGAGGACAGATACGCAGTATTTT

d_gene: .
v_gene: TRBV5-5
abundance: large
j_gene: TRBJ1-1
len: 15
CDR3aa: CASSLDLGSNTEAFF
CDR3nt: TGTGCCAGCAGCCTGGACCTGGGATCGAACACTGAAGCTTTCTTT

d_gene: .
v_gene: TRBV19
abundance: .
j_gene: TRBJ1-5
len: 16
CDR3aa: CASSTERGAGNQPQHF
CDR3nt: TGTGCCAGTAGTACTGAGAGGGGAGCGGGCAATCAGCCCCAGCATTTT

d_gene: TRBD1
v_gene: TRBV11-3
abundance: few
j_gene: TRBJ2-1
len: 16
CDR3aa: CASSYTGTANYNEQFF
CDR3nt: TGTGCCAGCAGCTATACCGGGACAGCGAACTACAATGAGCAGTTCTTC

d_gene: .
v_gene: TRBV20-1
abundance: many
j_gene: TRBJ1-1
len: 16
CDR3aa: CSARRLSPSGDTEAFF
CDR3nt: TGCAGTGCGCGGCGACTCTCTCCATCAGGGGACACTGAAGCTTTCTTT

d_gene: .
v_gene: TRBV28
abundance: many
j_gene: TRBJ2-2
len: 14
CDR3aa: CASRDLLNTGELFF
CDR3nt: TGTGCCAGCAGGGACTTGTTAAACACCGGGGAGCTGTTTTTT

d_gene: .
v_gene: TRBV2
abundance: many
j_gene: TRBJ2-1
len: 15
CDR3aa: CASDRVGLAGNEQFF
CDR3nt: TGTGCCAGCGATCGGGTTGGGCTAGCAGGCAATGAGCAGTTCTTC

d_gene: TRBD1
v_gene: TRBV3-1
abundance: few
j_gene: TRBJ1-1
len: 16
CDR3aa: CASSQDGRGQGGEAFF
CDR3nt: TGTGCCAGCAGCCAAGATGGTAGGGGACAGGGGGGTGAAGCTTTCTTT

d_gene: TRBD2
v_gene: TRBV5-1
abundance: many
j_gene: TRBJ2-1
len: 15
CDR3aa: CASSVGTSGRNEQFF
CDR3nt: TGCGCCAGCAGCGTCGGGACTAGCGGGCGGAATGAGCAGTTCTTC

d_gene: TRBD1
v_gene: TRBV20-1
abundance: .
j_gene: TRBJ1-2
len: 14
CDR3aa: CSAPPGTGGYGYTF
CDR3nt: TGCAGTGCCCCCCCCGGGACAGGGGGCTATGGCTACACCTTC

d_gene: TRBD2
v_gene: TRBV20-1
abundance: many
j_gene: TRBJ2-7
len: 17
CDR3aa: CSARSNAGTSVTYEQYF
CDR3nt: TGCAGTGCTAGATCTAACGCCGGGACTAGCGTAACCTACGAGCAGTACTTC

d_gene: .
v_gene: TRBV25-1
abundance: many
j_gene: TRBJ2-7
len: 13
CDR3aa: CASSRDSRYEQYF
CDR3nt: TGTGCCAGCAGCCGGGACTCACGCTACGAGCAGTACTTC

d_gene: .
v_gene: TRBV7-2
abundance: many
j_gene: TRBJ2-1
len: 14
CDR3aa: CASSLGQPNNEQFF
CDR3nt: TGTGCCAGCAGCTTAGGGCAGCCGAACAATGAGCAGTTCTTC

d_gene: TRBD1
v_gene: TRBV4-3
abundance: .
j_gene: TRBJ1-6
len: 18
CDR3aa: CASSQEWSRTGDNSPLHF
CDR3nt: TGCGCCAGCAGCCAAGAGTGGTCCCGGACAGGCGATAATTCACCCCTCCACTTT

d_gene: TRBD2
v_gene: TRBV6-5
abundance: many
j_gene: TRBJ2-5
len: 14
CDR3aa: CASIGTSGVETQYF
CDR3nt: TGTGCCAGCATCGGGACTAGCGGAGTAGAGACCCAGTACTTC

d_gene: .
v_gene: TRBV7-6
abundance: .
j_gene: TRBJ1-6
len: 13
CDR3aa: CASSPRPNSPLHF
CDR3nt: TGTGCCAGCAGCCCTAGGCCGAATTCACCCCTCCACTTT

d_gene: TRBD2
v_gene: TRBV20-1
abundance: many
j_gene: TRBJ2-3
len: 18
CDR3aa: CSAPGTSGSLGSTDTQYF
CDR3nt: TGCAGTGCTCCAGGGACTAGCGGGAGTCTGGGGAGCACAGATACGCAGTATTTT

d_gene: .
v_gene: TRBV6-6
abundance: many
j_gene: TRBJ2-5
len: 10
CDR3aa: CATQGGTQYF
CDR3nt: TGTGCCACCCAGGGCGGGACCCAGTACTTC

d_gene: TRBD2
v_gene: TRBV20-1
abundance: many
j_gene: TRBJ2-3
len: 16
CDR3aa: CSASGTSGWNTDTQYF
CDR3nt: TGCAGTGCTTCCGGGACTAGCGGGTGGAACACAGATACGCAGTATTTT

d_gene: TRBD1
v_gene: TRBV15
abundance: many
j_gene: TRBJ2-1
len: 15
CDR3aa: CATSRTGTAYNEQFF
CDR3nt: TGTGCCACCAGCAGGACCGGGACAGCTTACAATGAGCAGTTCTTC

d_gene: .
v_gene: TRBV19
abundance: many
j_gene: TRBJ2-3
len: 16
CDR3aa: CASSIFGPVSPDTQYF
CDR3nt: TGTGCCAGTAGTATCTTCGGGCCCGTCTCGCCAGATACGCAGTATTTT

d_gene: .
v_gene: TRBV3-1
abundance: .
j_gene: TRBJ2-7
len: 13
CDR3aa: CASSGVSQAKQYF
CDR3nt: TGTGCCAGCAGCGGGGTCTCACAGGCCAAGCAGTACTTC